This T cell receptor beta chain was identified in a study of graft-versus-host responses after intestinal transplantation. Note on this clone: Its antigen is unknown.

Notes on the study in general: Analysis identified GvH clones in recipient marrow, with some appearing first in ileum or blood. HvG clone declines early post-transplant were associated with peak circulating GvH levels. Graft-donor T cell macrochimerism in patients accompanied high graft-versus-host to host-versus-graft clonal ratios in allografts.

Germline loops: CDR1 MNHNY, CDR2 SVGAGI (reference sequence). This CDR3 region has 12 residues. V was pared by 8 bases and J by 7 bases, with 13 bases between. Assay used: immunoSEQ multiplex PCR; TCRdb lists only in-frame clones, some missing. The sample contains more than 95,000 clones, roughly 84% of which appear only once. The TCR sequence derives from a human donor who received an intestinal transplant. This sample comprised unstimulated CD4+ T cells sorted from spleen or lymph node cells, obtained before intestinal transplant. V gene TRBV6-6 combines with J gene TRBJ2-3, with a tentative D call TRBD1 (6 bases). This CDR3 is CASGGTHNTQYF. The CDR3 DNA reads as TGTGCCAGCGGGGGCACACACAATACGCAGTATTTT.